The clone carrying this TCR beta chain appeared a single time. The data were obtained in a study of blood T cell repertoires in COVID-19. Study-level information: Italy, Spain and the United States were the sources of the convalescent and acute COVID-19 samples.

Per the original methods: Reference gene primer amplification yielded estimated nucleated cell counts. TCRdb's table, derived via immunoSEQ multiplex PCR, lists solely in-frame clones and lacks some. V, J and clone size are taken as reported in that table, and D and trimming were inferred from the DNA itself. The table has some 41,000 clones, 90% seen once; the top ten hold around 5%. Germline V lookup: CDR1 SGHRS, CDR2 YFSETQ. V was trimmed by 5 bases and J by 0 bases, leaving 10 bases between them. The CDR3 length is 14 residues. The rearrangement links TRBV5-1 to TRBJ2-3, with a weak D call TRBD2 (5 bases). The sequenced sample was peripheral blood. The TCR was taken from a human donor in a cohort sampled during active COVID-19. CDR3 region: CASSWRKSTDTQYF. CDR3 sequence (DNA): TGCGCCAGCAGTTGGAGGAAGAGCACAGATACGCAGTATTTT. The full variable domain, with the rest looked up from reference TRBV5-1 and TRBJ2-3, is KAGVTQTPRYLIKTRGQQVTLSCSPISGHRSVSWYQQTPGQGLQFLFEYFSETQRNKGNFPGRFSGRQFSNSRSEMNVSTLELGDSALYLCASSWRKSTDTQYFGPGTRLTVL.